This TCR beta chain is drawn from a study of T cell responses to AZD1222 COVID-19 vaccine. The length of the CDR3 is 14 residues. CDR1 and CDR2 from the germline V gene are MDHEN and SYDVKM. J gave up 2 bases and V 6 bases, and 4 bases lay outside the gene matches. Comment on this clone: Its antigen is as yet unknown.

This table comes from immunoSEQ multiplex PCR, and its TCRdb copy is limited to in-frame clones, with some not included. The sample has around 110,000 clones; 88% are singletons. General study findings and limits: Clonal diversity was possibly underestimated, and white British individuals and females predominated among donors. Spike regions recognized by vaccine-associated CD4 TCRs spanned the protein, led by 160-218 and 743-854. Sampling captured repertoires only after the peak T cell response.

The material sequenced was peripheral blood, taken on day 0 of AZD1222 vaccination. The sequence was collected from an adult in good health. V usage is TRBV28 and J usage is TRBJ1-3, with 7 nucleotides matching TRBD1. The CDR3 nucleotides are TGTGCCAGCAGCCAGGGGGGGGCTGGAAACACCATATATTTT. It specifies CASSQGGAGNTIYF. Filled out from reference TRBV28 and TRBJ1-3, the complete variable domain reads DVKVTQSSRYLVKRTGEKVFLECVQDMDHENMFWYRQDPGLGLRLIYFSYDVKMKEKGDIPEGYSVSREKKERFSLILESASTNQTSMYLCASSQGGAGNTIYFGEGSWLTVV.